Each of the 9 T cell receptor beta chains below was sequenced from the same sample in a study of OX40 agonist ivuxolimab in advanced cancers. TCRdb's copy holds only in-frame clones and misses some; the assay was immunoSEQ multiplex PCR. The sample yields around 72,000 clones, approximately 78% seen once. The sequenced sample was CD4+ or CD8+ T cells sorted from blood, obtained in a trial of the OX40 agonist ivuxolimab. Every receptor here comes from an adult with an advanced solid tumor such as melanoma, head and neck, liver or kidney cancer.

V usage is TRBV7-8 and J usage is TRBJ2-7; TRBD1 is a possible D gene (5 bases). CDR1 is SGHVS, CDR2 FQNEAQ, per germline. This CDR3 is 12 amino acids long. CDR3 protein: CASSLEAREVCV. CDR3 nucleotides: TGTGCCAGCAGCTTAGAAGCCAGGGAAGTCTGCGTC.

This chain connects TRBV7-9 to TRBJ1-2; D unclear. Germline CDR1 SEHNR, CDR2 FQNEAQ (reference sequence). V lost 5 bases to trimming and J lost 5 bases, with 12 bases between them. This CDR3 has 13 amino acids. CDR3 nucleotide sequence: TGTGCCAGCAGCCCGAAAAGCTTTTATGGCTACACCTTC. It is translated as CASSPKSFYGYTF. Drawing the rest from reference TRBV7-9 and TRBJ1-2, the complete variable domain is DTGVSQNPRHKITKRGQNVTFRCDPISEHNRLYWYRQTLGQGPEFLTYFQNEAQLEKSRLLSDRFSAERPKGSFSTLEIQRTEQGDSAMYLCASSPKSFYGYTFGSGTRLTVV.

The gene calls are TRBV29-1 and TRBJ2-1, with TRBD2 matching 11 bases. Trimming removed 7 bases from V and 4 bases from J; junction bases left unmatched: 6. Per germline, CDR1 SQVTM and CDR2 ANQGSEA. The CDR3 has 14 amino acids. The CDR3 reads CSAKTSGIYNEQFF. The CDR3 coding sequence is TGCAGCGCCAAGACTAGCGGGATTTACAATGAGCAGTTCTTC.

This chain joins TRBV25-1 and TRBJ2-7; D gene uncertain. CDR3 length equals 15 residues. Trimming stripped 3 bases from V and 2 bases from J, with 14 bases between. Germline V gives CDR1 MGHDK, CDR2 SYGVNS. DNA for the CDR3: TGTGCCAGCAGTGAGGACCGGGCGGTACCCTACGAGCAGTACTTC. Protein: CASSEDRAVPYEQYF.

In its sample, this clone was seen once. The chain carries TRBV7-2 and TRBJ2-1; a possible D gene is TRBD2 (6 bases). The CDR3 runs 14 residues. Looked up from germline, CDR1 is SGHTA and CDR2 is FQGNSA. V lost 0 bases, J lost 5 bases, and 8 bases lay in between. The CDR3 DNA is TGTGCCAGCAGCTTAGCTAGCGGAAACAATGAGCAGTTCTTC. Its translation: CASSLASGNNEQFF.

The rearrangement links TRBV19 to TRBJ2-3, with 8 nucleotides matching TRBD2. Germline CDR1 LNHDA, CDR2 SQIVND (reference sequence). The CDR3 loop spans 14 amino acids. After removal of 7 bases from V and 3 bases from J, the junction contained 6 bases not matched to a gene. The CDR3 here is CASNQRGPTDTQYF. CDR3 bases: TGTGCCAGTAACCAGCGGGGGCCAACAGATACGCAGTATTTT. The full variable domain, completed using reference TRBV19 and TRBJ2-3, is DGGITQSPKYLFRKEGQNVTLSCEQNLNHDAMYWYRQDPGQGLRLIYYSQIVNDFQKGDIAEGYSVSREKKESFPLTVTSAQKNPTAFYLCASNQRGPTDTQYFGPGTRLTVL.

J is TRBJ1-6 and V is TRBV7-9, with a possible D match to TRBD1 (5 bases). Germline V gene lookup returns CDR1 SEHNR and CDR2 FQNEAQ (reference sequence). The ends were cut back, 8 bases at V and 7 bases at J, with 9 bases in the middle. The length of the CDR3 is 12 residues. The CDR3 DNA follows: TGTGCCAGCTCGACAGAAAATTCACCCCTCCACTTT. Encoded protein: CASSTENSPLHF.

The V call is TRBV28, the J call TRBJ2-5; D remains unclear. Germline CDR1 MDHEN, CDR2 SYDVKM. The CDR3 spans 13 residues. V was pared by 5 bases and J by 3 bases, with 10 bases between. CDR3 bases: TGTGCCAGCAGTCGAAGGGAAGAAGAGACCCAGTACTTC. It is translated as CASSRREEETQYF.

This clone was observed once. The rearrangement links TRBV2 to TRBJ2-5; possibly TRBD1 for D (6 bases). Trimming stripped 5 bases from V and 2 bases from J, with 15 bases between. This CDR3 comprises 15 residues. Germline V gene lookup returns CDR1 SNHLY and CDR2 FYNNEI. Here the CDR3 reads CASSKNRAVQETQYF. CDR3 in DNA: TGTGCCAGCAGTAAGAACAGGGCGGTACAAGAGACCCAGTACTTC.